In its sample, the clone carrying this TCR beta chain was seen once. No antigen is known for it. Using immunoSEQ multiplex PCR, the repertoire was profiled, and TCRdb retains in-frame clones only, with some absent. The profile shows under 100,000 clones, about 90% of them singletons. The sample belongs to a study of PD-L1 blockade in urothelial cancer. Study context: The patients first took atezolizumab in 2014, receiving 1,200 mg intravenously every 3 weeks. Analyzed time points were 3 weeks (second dose) and 6 weeks after therapy began.

The time point was: pretreatment peripheral blood. Between 1 and 8 samples, pretreatment and on-treatment, were given by each patient. Study-wide findings and caveats: TCR clonality was measured in pretreatment peripheral blood. Clonality below the median predicted better survival.

The V gene's germline CDR1 is MGHDK and CDR2 SYGVNS. CDR3 length equals 13 residues. Trimming took 6 bases from V and 7 from J, leaving 15 bases between them. The TCR comes from a man aged 55 to 70 with urothelial cancer. Sequenced material: PBMCs, taken around atezolizumab (anti-PD-L1) treatment. J is TRBJ1-2 and V is TRBV25-1; no firm D call. In DNA form, the CDR3 reads TGTGCCAGCAGCTACGGGTTCCGAACTGGCTACACCTTC. Amino acid sequence: CASSYGFRTGYTF.